A single sample gave rise to the 4 T cell receptor beta chains below, sequenced in a study of cytomegalovirus exposure and HLA in healthy donors. 13 Jbeta primers and 60 Vbeta primers were used for the PCR. Libraries were prepared by immunoSEQ multiplex PCR; TCRdb keeps only in-frame clonotypes and omits some of them. There are over 100,000 clones in the sample; more than 60% occur only once, and more than 8.5% lies in the top ten. The material sequenced was PBMCs. The receptors here all came from a middle-aged man in good health and CMV-seropositive.

This chain links TRBV5-1 with TRBJ2-7; tentatively, D is TRBD1 (6 bases). CDR3 length equals 15 residues. V lost 4 bases to trimming and J lost 5 bases, with 19 bases between them. Germline lookup yields CDR1 SGHRS and CDR2 YFSETQ. CDR3 protein: CASSLVPTGLDEQYF. The CDR3 coding sequence is TGCGCCAGCAGCCTGGTCCCCACAGGGCTGGACGAGCAGTACTTC.

The rearrangement uses TRBV27 and TRBJ2-7; 7 bases align to TRBD2. There are 16 residues in the CDR3. The germline V gene encodes CDR1 MNHEY and CDR2 SMNVEV (reference sequence). The trim removed 4 bases at V and 5 bases at J, leaving 14 bases unmatched. CDR3 sequence reads: CASSSIESGTINEQYF. The DNA for the CDR3 is TGTGCCAGCAGTTCAATAGAATCCGGGACTATAAACGAGCAGTACTTC.

The sample holds one count of this clone. This chain joins TRBV19 and TRBJ2-7; the match to TRBD1 covers 10 bases. The V gene end was trimmed by 5 bases and the J gene end by 0 bases; junction bases not matched to a gene: 4. This CDR3 has 15 residues. Germline CDR1 and CDR2: LNHDA and SQIVND (reference sequence). CDR3 DNA sequence: TGTGCCAGTAGTTTAGGACAGGGGGGCTCCTACGAGCAGTACTTC. The encoded protein is CASSLGQGGSYEQYF.

The CDR3 sequence is CASSPVQLASLLEQYF. CDR3 nucleotides: TGTGCCAGCTCACCAGTCCAGCTGGCGTCCCTACTAGAGCAGTACTTC. This rearrangement joins TRBV18 to TRBJ2-7; D unclear. This CDR3 comprises 16 residues. From germline, CDR1 is KGHSH and CDR2 LQKENI. V was trimmed by 2 bases and J by 7 bases, leaving 21 bases between them.